This T cell receptor beta chain is from a study of blood T cell repertoires in COVID-19. On the study more broadly: Both acute and convalescent COVID-19 samples were obtained from the United States, Italy and Spain. T cells, B-cell-depleted T cells, or PBMCs provided the cDNA or gDNA that served as material.

TCRdb's table, derived via immunoSEQ multiplex PCR, lists solely in-frame clones and lacks some. Of more than 200,000 clones detected, about 88% appear once; the ten largest clones hold 10%. CDR1 is MDHEN, CDR2 SYDVKM, per germline. Between the trimmed V and J ends, which lost 3 bases and 7 bases, there was a span of 21 bases. The CDR3 is made up of 16 amino acids. Followed over time, Seattle patients had been enrolled while infection was active. This clonotype was sampled from a woman between 50 and 59 years old with COVID-19, enrolled during active disease. Sequenced: peripheral blood. The chain links TRBV28 to TRBJ1-1; D may be TRBD1 (6 bases). CDR3 sequence reads: CASSFPLTGLKVEAFF. CDR3 DNA: TGTGCCAGCAGTTTTCCCCTAACAGGGTTGAAAGTTGAAGCTTTCTTT.